This TCR beta chain was observed in a study of T-cell reconstitution after alpha-beta-depleted transplantation in children. This clonotype was seen ten or more times. Its antigen is as yet unknown. Molecular barcoding with unique molecular identifiers was used for the TCRbeta library. TCRdb re-analysed the PCR reads in MiXCR, keeping a single row per CDR3 protein. This sample has approximately 630,000 distinct CDR3 sequences, with under 15% found just once. Study-wide results and limits: About two months after transplant, alpha-beta T cells reportedly came from several hundred expanded graft clones. A year post-transplant, T-cell counts and diversity derived mostly from newly produced T cells. Surviving recipient T cells and intrathymic progenitors accounted for some patients' high TCRbeta diversity at day 60.

The CDR3 spans 14 residues. Per the germline V gene, CDR1 is SGHRS and CDR2 is YFSETQ. V was trimmed by 9 bases and J by 8 bases, leaving 21 bases between them. The origin of this receptor is a girl aged 2 to 10 with congenital amegakaryocytic thrombocytopenia, due to receive a stem cell transplant. The starting material was PBMCs, obtained before TCRalphabeta/CD19-depleted stem cell transplant. The chain recombines TRBV5-1 with TRBJ2-1; possible D gene TRBD2, 5 bases. As DNA, the CDR3 is TGCGCCACCGGACCGGGATCCGCCGACGATGAGCAGTTCTTC. Protein sequence: CATGPGSADDEQFF.